The 14 T cell receptor beta chains reported below all come from one sample, sequenced in a study of blood T cell repertoires in COVID-19. Clones were read by immunoSEQ multiplex PCR, and TCRdb kept only the in-frame ones, dropping some. The sample contains 160,000 or so clones, 80% to 90% of which appear only once. Sequencing was performed on peripheral blood. All receptors derive from a man aged 35 to 55 with acute or convalescent COVID-19.

In DNA form, the CDR3 reads TGTGCCAGCAGCTTAACAGGGGTCTACGAGCAGTACTTC. It encodes CASSLTGVYEQYF. V usage is TRBV5-6 and J usage is TRBJ2-7; 7 bases fit TRBD1. Trimming cost V 2 bases and J 3 bases; bases outside gene matches: 2. The CDR3 extends over 13 amino acids. The germline gives CDR1 SGHDT, CDR2 YYEEEE.

This clone has just a few counts. V is TRBV11-2 and J is TRBJ1-4; maybe TRBD1 (5 bases). Germline assignment: CDR1 SGHAT and CDR2 FQNNGV. Trimming removed 4 bases at V and 2 bases at J, with 14 bases between. The CDR3 is made up of 16 amino acids. CDR3 in amino acids: CASSYFGGTTNEKLFF. DNA of the CDR3: TGTGCCAGCAGCTACTTCGGGGGAACGACTAATGAAAAACTGTTTTTT.

This chain connects TRBV11-2 to TRBJ2-5; D unclear. From germline, CDR1 is SGHAT and CDR2 FQNNGV. V was trimmed by 0 bases and J by 3 bases, leaving 8 bases between them. The CDR3 has 14 residues. The CDR3 loop is CASSLDNQEETQYF. The CDR3 DNA sequence: TGTGCCAGCAGCTTAGATAATCAGGAAGAGACCCAGTACTTC.

This rearrangement joins TRBV5-4 to TRBJ2-3; TRBD2 matches at 10 bases. With V trimmed by 5 bases and J by 0 bases, 6 bases remained unmatched. Germline V gene lookup returns CDR1 SGHNT and CDR2 YYREEE (reference sequence). This CDR3 spans 16 amino acids. The CDR3 loop is CASSLLAGASTDTQYF. The CDR3 DNA is TGTGCCAGCAGTTTGCTAGCGGGGGCTAGCACAGATACGCAGTATTTT.

This chain joins TRBV27 and TRBJ1-6; TRBD1 might be the D (5 bases). Trimming shortened V by 6 bases and J by 9 bases, and 15 bases separated the two germline ends. This CDR3 region has 14 residues. Per the germline V gene, CDR1 is MNHEY and CDR2 is SMNVEV (reference sequence). CDR3 protein: CASRTWDGGSPLHF. The CDR3 region has the DNA TGTGCCAGCAGGACGTGGGACGGGGGTTCACCCCTCCACTTT.

The CDR3 region is CASSRQGADQPQHF. The CDR3, as DNA: TGTGCCAGCTCACGACAGGGTGCGGATCAGCCCCAGCATTTT. This chain joins TRBV18 and TRBJ1-5, with 7 bases that match TRBD1. Germline CDR1 is KGHSH and CDR2 is LQKENI. This CDR3 has 14 amino acids. The V segment lost 4 bases and the J segment 5 bases; nucleotides outside the gene matches: 5.

The rearrangement links TRBV4-1 to TRBJ2-3; D unresolved. The V end was cut by 0 bases, the J end by 2 bases, with 15 bases between. The CDR3 runs to 17 residues. Germline CDR1 reads MGHRA; CDR2 reads YSYEKL. CDR3 in DNA: TGCGCCAGCAGCCAAGATCGAGACACCCCCTCCACAGATACGCAGTATTTT. Protein: CASSQDRDTPSTDTQYF.

The chain combines TRBV5-4 with TRBJ1-1, with 7 positions matching TRBD1. The length of the CDR3 is 14 residues. Germline-derived CDR1 and CDR2 are SGHNT and YYREEE (reference sequence). V dropped 2 bases and J dropped 7; count of bases not matched to a gene: 8. CDR3 residues: CASSLQGSIIEAFF. The CDR3 coding sequence is TGTGCCAGCAGCTTACAGGGGAGCATAATTGAAGCTTTCTTT.

This clone appeared once. The chain employs TRBV5-1 and TRBJ2-3, with 8 bases identical to TRBD1. The CDR3 is 13 residues long. Trimming at V came to 6 bases and at J to 5 bases, leaving 5 bases not matched to a gene. Germline V lookup: CDR1 SGHRS, CDR2 YFSETQ. CDR3 coding DNA: TGCGCCAGCAAGGACAGGGAAGGAGATACGCAGTATTTT. Amino acids: CASKDREGDTQYF.

On this clone itself: The junction and the germline gene differ at one end; a read error may be behind it. The chain uses TRBV30 and TRBJ1-2; 11 bases align to TRBD1. The germline V gene has CDR1 GTSNPN and CDR2 SVGIG (reference sequence). There are 13 residues in the CDR3. In DNA, the CDR3 is TGTGCCGGGAGGGACAGGGGGAACTATGGCTACACCTTC. Amino acids: CAGRDRGNYGYTF.

The chain is built from TRBV28 and TRBJ1-2, with 10 bases fitting TRBD1. The junction had 6 bases not matched to a gene; V was cut back by 5 bases and J by 3 bases. In germline, CDR1 is MDHEN, CDR2 SYDVKM. The CDR3 totals 15 residues. CDR3 protein: CASSEVTGGYYGYTF. The CDR3 DNA follows: TGTGCCAGCAGTGAGGTGACAGGGGGCTACTATGGCTACACCTTC.

The J gene is TRBJ2-5, the V gene TRBV7-2; TRBD1 matches 7 bases. V trimming: 1 base; J trimming: 4 bases; junction bases outside the gene matches: 6. CDR1 is SGHTA and CDR2 is FQGNSA in the germline V gene. This CDR3 is built from 15 residues. DNA for the CDR3: TGTGCCAGCAGCTTAGTTTTGACAGGGCGAGAGACCCAGTACTTC. Its protein is CASSLVLTGRETQYF.

This CDR3 is CSVLSPEEGEKLFF. The DNA for the CDR3 is TGCAGCGTTTTAAGTCCAGAGGAGGGGGAAAAACTGTTTTTT. The rearrangement links TRBV29-1 to TRBJ1-4; D may be TRBD1 (5 bases). V dropped 5 bases and J dropped 8 bases, with 18 bases sitting between them. The CDR3 has 14 residues. Germline values: CDR1 SQVTM, CDR2 ANQGSEA.

This clone turned up a few times. The junction shows a germline mismatch at one end, possibly a read error. CDR3 bases: TGCGCCAGCAGTGGTACAGGCCTCCCTAGCTTC. Translation: CASSGTGLPSF. This chain connects TRBV10-2 to TRBJ1-2; TRBD1 is a possible D gene (5 bases). Germline V gene sequence: CDR1 WSHSY, CDR2 SAAADI. The CDR3 contains 11 residues.